Following are 26 T cell receptor beta chains from one sample sequenced in a study of T-cell memory formation after mild COVID-19. TCRdb reanalysed the 5' RACE reads using MiXCR and keeps one entry per CDR3 protein. The table includes fewer than 150,000 distinct CDR3 sequences, more than 13% detected once. Sequenced sample: PBMCs or a T cell subset sorted from them (not recorded which). Source of these receptors: an adult woman who had mild COVID-19 (a few samples of this study predate the infection). Cell type and time point are not known.

This rearrangement joins TRBV6-5 to TRBJ2-7; D is ambiguous. The CDR3 consists of 14 residues. Trimming left V 4 bases short and J 3 bases short, with 13 bases between. Germline CDR1 is MNHEY and CDR2 is SVGAGI. The CDR3 region is CASSFSRTHYEQYF. CDR3 DNA: TGTGCCAGCAGTTTTTCACGGACGCACTACGAGCAGTACTTC.

This chain joins TRBV3-1 and TRBJ2-1; 11 nucleotides match TRBD2. This CDR3 spans 16 amino acids. Trimming at V came to 4 bases and at J to 6 bases, leaving 8 bases not matched to a gene. CDR1 LGHDT and CDR2 YNNKEL come from the germline V gene (reference sequence). CDR3 coding DNA: TGTGCCAGCAGCCGCATTAGCGGGGGGGCGGTCAATGAGCAGTTCTTC. Protein: CASSRISGGAVNEQFF.

The chain is built from TRBV11-2 and TRBJ2-7, with a weak D call TRBD1 (6 bases). Germline loops: CDR1 SGHAT, CDR2 FQNNGV. CDR3 length: 11 residues. The V gene lost 6 bases and the J gene lost 6 bases, with 9 bases spanning the gap. The CDR3 region has the DNA TGTGCCAGCAGGACAGGCGGCGAGCAGTACTTC. Translated, it gives CASRTGGEQYF.

In its sample, this clonotype was seen once. The V gene is TRBV5-4, the J gene TRBJ2-7; D remains ambiguous. The ends were cut back, 4 bases at V and 6 bases at J, with 17 bases in the middle. This CDR3 contains 14 residues. Per the germline V gene, CDR1 is SGHNT and CDR2 is YYREEE (reference sequence). The CDR3 bases are TGTGCCAGCAGCAGCGCTTACGGCCCGGCCGAGCAGTACTTC. The encoded protein is CASSSAYGPAEQYF.

Many counts were recorded for this clonotype. This chain connects TRBV29-1 to TRBJ2-7; D is possibly TRBD1 (5 bases). CDR1 and CDR2 from the germline V gene are SQVTM and ANQGSEA. Trimming removed 0 bases at V and 3 bases at J, with 15 bases between. CDR3 length: 15 residues. The CDR3 DNA reads TGCAGCGTTGAAGATCAAAGGGGCCAGGACTACGAGCAGTACTTC. Protein product: CSVEDQRGQDYEQYF.

This clonotype was detected only a few times. V gene TRBV2 combines with J gene TRBJ1-2; no clear D. CDR3 size: 13 residues. Trimming took off 3 bases at V and 7 bases at J, with 12 bases between the two ends. CDR1 SNHLY and CDR2 FYNNEI come from the germline V gene. This chain's CDR3 is CASSEAFRLGYTF. The CDR3 DNA reads as TGTGCCAGCAGTGAGGCGTTCAGGCTTGGCTACACCTTC.

This clonotype was seen a few times. V gene TRBV18 combines with J gene TRBJ2-1, with D perhaps matching TRBD1 or TRBD2 (6 bases each). The CDR3 is 14 amino acids. Germline lookup yields CDR1 KGHSH and CDR2 LQKENI. V lost 8 bases to trimming and J lost 5 bases, with 16 bases between them. The CDR3, as DNA: TGTGCCAGCGCGACAGGAGGGGTGAACAATGAGCAGTTCTTC. Amino acids: CASATGGVNNEQFF.

This clonotype was counted many times. The rearrangement uses TRBV5-4 and TRBJ1-4; D gene ambiguous. The CDR3 contains 17 residues. The germline gives CDR1 SGHNT, CDR2 YYREEE (reference sequence). V shed 0 bases and J shed 5 bases, with 17 bases lying between them. The CDR3 sequence: CASSLATAAVGNEKLFF. The CDR3 nucleotides read TGTGCCAGCAGCTTGGCCACGGCAGCGGTGGGGAATGAAAAACTGTTTTTT.

The V gene is TRBV29-1, the J gene TRBJ2-3; 7 nucleotides agree with TRBD2. Trimming removed 5 bases from V and 4 bases from J; junction bases left unmatched: 12. The germline gives CDR1 SQVTM, CDR2 ANQGSEA. There are 15 residues in the CDR3. CDR3 DNA: TGCAGCGTTAGCGGGCCCCCCAGCGGGGCAGATACGCAGTATTTT. Protein product: CSVSGPPSGADTQYF.

This clonotype was detected a few times. The rearrangement uses TRBV5-6 and TRBJ2-2; TRBD1 aligns across 10 bases. Unmatched junction bases numbered 6, after V lost 2 bases and J lost 5 bases. Germline assignment: CDR1 SGHDT and CDR2 YYEEEE. This CDR3 comprises 16 residues. DNA for the CDR3: TGTGCCAGCAGCTTTTTGGACAGGGGGTGGACCGGGGAGCTGTTTTTT. Protein: CASSFLDRGWTGELFF. Drawing the rest from reference TRBV5-6 and TRBJ2-2, the complete variable domain is DAGVTQSPTHLIKTRGQQVTLRCSPKSGHDTVSWYQQALGQGPQFIFQYYEEEERQRGNFPDRFSGHQFPNYSSELNVNALLLGDSALYLCASSFLDRGWTGELFFGEGSRLTVL.

This clonotype occurred a few times. This sequence joins TRBV29-1 and TRBJ2-1, with no clear D. Trimming removed 2 bases from V and 3 bases from J, with 8 bases in between. This CDR3 has 13 residues. CDR1 and CDR2 (germline): SQVTM, ANQGSEA. The CDR3 loop reads CSVESANYNEQFF. The CDR3 nucleotides read TGCAGCGTTGAATCGGCCAACTACAATGAGCAGTTCTTC.

The chain carries TRBV12-3 or TRBV12-4 and TRBJ1-2; D possibly corresponds to TRBD1 (6 bases). This CDR3 spans 12 amino acids. V dropped 6 bases and J dropped 4 bases, with 9 bases sitting between them. CDR3: CASSPDSYGYTF. DNA of the CDR3: TGTGCCAGCAGCCCGGACAGCTATGGCTACACCTTC.

This clonotype has more than one count but fewer than ten. The genes are TRBV27 and TRBJ2-1; D is unresolved. V lost 5 bases, J lost 3 bases, and 14 bases lay in between. The germline CDR1 and CDR2 sequences are MNHEY and SMNVEV (reference sequence). The CDR3 is made up of 15 amino acids. CDR3 in DNA: TGTGCCAGCAGTCTCCGTGTAGGGCTCTACAATGAGCAGTTCTTC. The encoded protein is CASSLRVGLYNEQFF.

This clonotype was seen a handful of times. V gene TRBV20-1 combines with J gene TRBJ1-5; a weak D match, TRBD1 (5 bases). The CDR3 loop spans 14 amino acids. Trimming cost V 3 bases and J 6 bases, with 15 bases left between them. Per germline, CDR1 DFQATT and CDR2 SNEGSKA (reference sequence). The CDR3, as DNA: TGCAGTGCTAGGGCCCCGGGGGAGGCTCAGCCCCAGCATTTT. It encodes CSARAPGEAQPQHF.

The gene calls are TRBV4-3 and TRBJ1-6; 8 bases align to TRBD1. CDR1 is LGHNA, CDR2 YSLEER, per germline. Germline trimming cut 3 bases from V and 8 bases from J; bases unmatched to any gene: 9. This CDR3 has 16 residues. The CDR3: CASSQVTGDGYSPLHF. CDR3 sequence (DNA): TGCGCCAGCAGCCAGGTGACAGGGGACGGTTATTCACCCCTCCACTTT.

This clonotype has more than one count but fewer than ten. The chain employs TRBV7-9 and TRBJ2-7, with D perhaps matching TRBD1 (5 bases). There are 13 residues in the CDR3. With 6 bases removed from V and 5 bases from J, the gap between germline ends came to 14 bases. Germline V gene sequence: CDR1 SEHNR, CDR2 FQNEAQ (reference sequence). The CDR3, as DNA: TGTGCCAGCAGGTCCACCCAGGGCCACGAGCAGTACTTC. Its translation is CASRSTQGHEQYF.

J is TRBJ2-7 and V is TRBV4-3; D is unresolved. The germline V and J ends were trimmed by 5 bases and 3 bases, with 14 bases remaining between them. The CDR3 runs 14 residues. Germline assignment: CDR1 LGHNA and CDR2 YSLEER. The CDR3 sequence: CASSTRVGYYEQYF. The CDR3 DNA follows: TGCGCCAGCAGCACCCGAGTAGGGTACTACGAGCAGTACTTC.

The chain combines TRBV7-3 with TRBJ2-1, with D perhaps matching TRBD1 or TRBD2 (6 bases each). V lost 2 bases and J 2 bases, leaving 16 bases between the germline ends. The CDR3 runs to 17 residues. Germline loops: CDR1 SGHTA, CDR2 FQGTGA. CDR3 loop: CASSLGLIGGPYNEQFF. The CDR3, as DNA: TGTGCCAGCAGCTTAGGACTGATCGGGGGCCCCTACAATGAGCAGTTCTTC.

This clonotype occurred a few times. The rearrangement joins TRBV4-3 to TRBJ2-7; D is unclear. The germline gives CDR1 LGHNA, CDR2 YSLEER. CDR3 length: 13 amino acids. V dropped 1 base and J dropped 2 bases, with 6 bases sitting between them. The DNA of the CDR3 is TGCGCCAGCAGCCAAGGACGGGCCTACGAGCAGTACTTC. Its protein is CASSQGRAYEQYF.

This clonotype was detected a few times. The rearrangement links TRBV29-1 to TRBJ1-2; 7 bases align to TRBD1. The CDR3 consists of 12 residues. Germline V gives CDR1 SQVTM, CDR2 ANQGSEA. V trimming: 7 bases; J trimming: 4 bases; junction bases outside the gene matches: 6. The DNA for the CDR3 is TGCAGCGCCGGGGACAGCACCTATGGCTACACCTTC. This codes for CSAGDSTYGYTF.

In the case of this clonotype: This may come from a read error, since a much larger clone is one base off. The chain carries TRBV27 and TRBJ2-7, with TRBD2 matching over 9 bases. The CDR3 is made up of 14 amino acids. The J segment lost 1 base and the V segment lost 9 bases, leaving 7 bases of the junction unmatched. Looked up from germline, CDR1 is MNHEY and CDR2 is SMNVEV (reference sequence). The CDR3 sequence: CARSGRGGSYEQYF. DNA for the CDR3: TGTGCCAGAAGTGGGCGGGGGGGGTCCTACGAGCAGTACTTC.

This clonotype came up a few times. The chain couples TRBV6-5 to TRBJ2-7; 12 nucleotides agree with TRBD1. Germline V gene lookup returns CDR1 MNHEY and CDR2 SVGAGI. The CDR3 has 14 amino acids. J lost 7 bases, V lost 5 bases, and 6 bases had no gene match. This CDR3 is CASSKGQGAREQYF. The CDR3 DNA is TGTGCCAGCAGTAAGGGACAGGGGGCGCGGGAGCAGTACTTC.

In its sample, this clonotype was seen many times. The CDR3 DNA sequence: TGTGCCAGCAGCCAGGGACTAGCGGGAGGGCCAGGAAGCAATGAGCAGTTCTTC. It translates to CASSQGLAGGPGSNEQFF. The chain recombines TRBV4-2 with TRBJ2-1; 16 bases are shared with TRBD2. This CDR3 has 18 amino acids. With V trimmed by 3 bases and J by 6 bases, 8 bases remained unmatched. Germline CDR1 LGHNA, CDR2 YNFKEQ.

The chain is built from TRBV7-9 and TRBJ1-3; 7 bases are a match to TRBD1. Per germline, CDR1 SEHNR and CDR2 FQNEAQ (reference sequence). V dropped 7 bases and J dropped 2; count of bases not matched to a gene: 5. The CDR3 sequence is 14 residues long. CDR3 loop: CASTLTGPGNTIYF. CDR3 sequence (DNA): TGTGCCAGCACCCTGACAGGGCCTGGAAACACCATATATTTT.

This clonotype was picked up a small number of times. The V call is TRBV4-2, the J call TRBJ1-1, with D hard to call. The CDR3 has 14 amino acids. CDR1 LGHNA and CDR2 YNFKEQ come from the germline V gene. V shed 0 bases and J shed 4 bases, with 9 bases lying between them. The CDR3: CASSQEGSGTEAFF. CDR3 in DNA: TGTGCCAGCAGCCAAGAGGGATCGGGCACTGAAGCTTTCTTT.

This clonotype was seen a handful of times. This sequence joins TRBV4-1 and TRBJ2-5; D may correspond to TRBD1 or TRBD2 (5 bases each). Trimming stripped 4 bases from V and 0 bases from J, with 9 bases between. This CDR3 region has 14 residues. CDR1 and CDR2 (germline): MGHRA, YSYEKL. This chain's CDR3 is CASSRGTDQETQYF. In DNA, the CDR3 is TGCGCCAGCAGCCGTGGGACCGACCAAGAGACCCAGTACTTC.